This section outlines one T cell receptor (beta chain) sequence together with its context. The source of the sample is a study of OX40 agonist ivuxolimab in advanced cancers. Looked up from germline, CDR1 is SGHDN and CDR2 is FVKESK. The length of the CDR3 is 17 residues. Trimming removed 0 bases from V and 6 bases from J; junction bases left unmatched: 11. Some clones are missing from TCRdb's copy, which holds only in-frame ones; the method was immunoSEQ multiplex PCR. The sample lists some 64,000 clones; about 93% were seen once. The specimen was CD4+ or CD8+ T cells sorted from blood, collected in a trial of the OX40 agonist ivuxolimab. The source is an adult with an advanced solid tumor such as melanoma, head and neck, liver or kidney cancer. This chain links TRBV14 with TRBJ2-7; TRBD2 agrees at 10 bases. This chain's CDR3 is CASSQEGLQREGPEQYF. CDR3 in DNA: TGTGCCAGCAGCCAAGAGGGCTTGCAGCGGGAGGGCCCCGAGCAGTACTTC.